The 17 T cell receptor beta chains listed next were all sequenced from one sample in a study of cytomegalovirus exposure and HLA in healthy donors. The PCR employed 60 Vbeta primers together with 13 Jbeta primers. Repertoires were generated with immunoSEQ multiplex PCR, while TCRdb's copy carries only in-frame clones and drops some. The data contain approximately 150,000 clones, 80% to 85% of them singletons. Sequences were obtained from PBMCs. The receptors come from a woman in her twenties or thirties in good health and CMV-seronegative.

This clone was seen once. As DNA, the CDR3 is TGTGCCAGCAGCTACAGGGGAAATAGCAATCAGCCCCAGCATTTT. It specifies CASSYRGNSNQPQHF. The V gene is TRBV7-2, the J gene TRBJ1-5, with 7 bases that match TRBD1. CDR1 SGHTA and CDR2 FQGNSA come from the germline V gene. Trimming at V came to 4 bases and at J to 0 bases, leaving 3 bases not matched to a gene. There are 15 residues in the CDR3.

V is TRBV19 and J is TRBJ1-2; D call uncertain. The CDR3 covers 16 residues. Germline CDR1 reads LNHDA; CDR2 reads SQIVND (reference sequence). The V gene lost 5 bases and the J gene lost 6 bases, with 22 bases spanning the gap. The CDR3 region is CASSAGTRTVSHGYTF. DNA for the CDR3: TGTGCCAGTAGTGCGGGAACCCGGACGGTCTCTCATGGCTACACCTTC. The full variable domain, rest sourced from reference TRBV19 and TRBJ1-2, is DGGITQSPKYLFRKEGQNVTLSCEQNLNHDAMYWYRQDPGQGLRLIYYSQIVNDFQKGDIAEGYSVSREKKESFPLTVTSAQKNPTAFYLCASSAGTRTVSHGYTFGSGTRLTVV.

Here the CDR3 reads CASSLSYSDTQYF. The CDR3 DNA reads as TGTGCCAGCAGTTTATCGTATTCAGATACGCAGTATTTT. The V gene is TRBV27, the J gene TRBJ2-3; no definite D call. V dropped 0 bases and J dropped 4 bases, with 5 bases sitting between them. The CDR3 has 13 amino acids. Germline lookup yields CDR1 MNHEY and CDR2 SMNVEV (reference sequence).

The V and J genes are TRBV7-6 and TRBJ2-3; 7 bases agree with TRBD2. There are 15 residues in the CDR3. Trimming took 5 bases from V and 0 from J; bases not matched to a gene: 5. The germline CDR1 and CDR2 sequences are SGHVS and FNYEAQ. CDR3 sequence: CASSRSGISTDTQYF. The CDR3 region has the DNA TGTGCCAGCAGCCGCAGCGGGATTAGCACAGATACGCAGTATTTT.

The rearrangement links TRBV2 to TRBJ2-1, with a weak D call TRBD1 (5 bases). The CDR3 covers 12 residues. Deletions cut 8 bases from V and 9 bases from J, with 14 bases between. CDR1 SNHLY and CDR2 FYNNEI come from the germline V gene. CDR3 residues: CASSWRQSEQFF. CDR3 DNA: TGTGCCAGCTCATGGAGACAGAGTGAGCAGTTCTTC.

The chain links TRBV11-2 to TRBJ2-7, with TRBD1 matching 10 bases. The length of the CDR3 is 19 residues. Germline loops: CDR1 SGHAT, CDR2 FQNNGV. The V segment lost 5 bases and the J segment 2 bases; nucleotides outside the gene matches: 18. The CDR3 DNA follows: TGTGCCAGCAGCCCCCGAACGCGGACAGGGGGATTCCCCCCCTACGAGCAGTACTTC. Protein product: CASSPRTRTGGFPPYEQYF.

This clone was detected a few times. The chain couples TRBV6-5 to TRBJ1-1; TRBD1 aligns across 9 bases. The germline V gene has CDR1 MNHEY and CDR2 SVGAGI. This CDR3 is 14 amino acids long. After removal of 6 bases from V and 6 bases from J, the junction contained 8 bases not matched to a gene. The CDR3 spells CASRKTGGNAEAFF. The CDR3, as DNA: TGTGCCAGCAGGAAGACAGGGGGTAACGCTGAAGCTTTCTTT.

The chain links TRBV7-9 to TRBJ1-4; D might be TRBD1 (5 bases). The germline V and J ends were trimmed by 5 bases and 7 bases, with 14 bases remaining between them. Per the germline V gene, CDR1 is SEHNR and CDR2 is FQNEAQ (reference sequence). The CDR3 is 14 amino acids. The chain's CDR3 is CASSPDGATEKLFF. CDR3 sequence (DNA): TGTGCCAGCAGCCCCGATGGGGCGACTGAAAAACTGTTTTTT.

The CDR3 loop reads CASSVGSGGAQETQYF. The CDR3 region has the DNA TGCGCCAGCAGCGTCGGTAGCGGGGGGGCGCAGGAGACCCAGTACTTC. V and J are TRBV4-1 and TRBJ2-5; 11 positions agree with TRBD2. Germline CDR1 and CDR2: MGHRA and YSYEKL. The V segment lost 5 bases and the J segment 5 bases; nucleotides outside the gene matches: 10. The CDR3 runs to 16 residues.

The genes are TRBV25-1 and TRBJ1-2; TRBD1 is a possible D gene (6 bases). The CDR3 has 16 amino acids. Between the trimmed V and J ends, which lost 5 bases and 0 bases, there was a span of 16 bases. Germline loops: CDR1 MGHDK, CDR2 SYGVNS. The CDR3 sequence is CASSNPGTPANYGYTF. DNA for the CDR3: TGTGCCAGCAGTAACCCCGGGACACCAGCTAACTATGGCTACACCTTC.

V gene TRBV5-1 combines with J gene TRBJ1-1, with D unclear. The CDR3 spans 13 residues. V was pared by 3 bases and J by 5 bases, with 11 bases between. Germline V lookup: CDR1 SGHRS, CDR2 YFSETQ. CDR3 loop: CASSSTSGTEAFF. CDR3 DNA sequence: TGCGCCAGCAGCTCCACGTCCGGTACTGAAGCTTTCTTT. Complete variable domain (other parts from reference TRBV5-1 and TRBJ1-1): KAGVTQTPRYLIKTRGQQVTLSCSPISGHRSVSWYQQTPGQGLQFLFEYFSETQRNKGNFPGRFSGRQFSNSRSEMNVSTLELGDSALYLCASSSTSGTEAFFGQGTRLTVV.

This clone is a singleton in its sample. V usage is TRBV2 and J usage is TRBJ2-4; 7 bases agree with TRBD2. The germline V gene encodes CDR1 SNHLY and CDR2 FYNNEI. Trimming removed 1 base from V and 3 bases from J; junction bases left unmatched: 9. The CDR3 loop spans 17 amino acids. Here the CDR3 reads CASSEGLAALDKNIQYF. CDR3 nucleotide sequence: TGTGCCAGCAGTGAAGGTCTAGCGGCCCTCGACAAAAACATTCAGTACTTC.

The chain combines TRBV7-3 with TRBJ2-7, with 7 bases that match TRBD1. V was pared by 4 bases and J by 2 bases, with 8 bases of the junction left unmatched. Germline values: CDR1 SGHTA, CDR2 FQGTGA. The CDR3 runs to 15 residues. The CDR3 protein is CASSSRDRETYEQYF. CDR3 in DNA: TGTGCCAGCAGCTCACGGGACAGAGAGACCTACGAGCAGTACTTC.

The V gene is TRBV11-2, the J gene TRBJ1-6; no clear D gene. The CDR3 sequence is 14 residues long. V shed 5 bases and J shed 7 bases, with 12 bases lying between them. Per the germline V gene, CDR1 is SGHAT and CDR2 is FQNNGV. The DNA of the CDR3 is TGTGCCAGCAGCCTAAATCCCCCAAATTCACCCCTCCACTTT. Its protein is CASSLNPPNSPLHF.

V and J are TRBV5-1 and TRBJ2-5; D perhaps matches TRBD2 (6 bases). The V end lost 0 bases, the J end lost 4 bases, and 13 bases lay between the germline ends. This CDR3 has 15 residues. Germline CDR1 reads SGHRS; CDR2 reads YFSETQ. The CDR3: CASSLVVGGAETQYF. CDR3 DNA: TGCGCCAGCAGCTTGGTTGTGGGGGGTGCAGAGACCCAGTACTTC.

The chain carries TRBV28 and TRBJ1-1, with D possibly TRBD1 on 5 matching bases. This CDR3 spans 14 amino acids. The germline CDR1 and CDR2 sequences are MDHEN and SYDVKM. V lost 2 bases, J lost 4 bases, and 11 bases lay in between. The DNA of the CDR3 is TGTGCCAGCAGTTTAGTGGGGGGAAGCACTGAAGCTTTCTTT. It codes for CASSLVGGSTEAFF. The full variable domain, its missing parts supplied by reference TRBV28 and TRBJ1-1, is DVKVTQSSRYLVKRTGEKVFLECVQDMDHENMFWYRQDPGLGLRLIYFSYDVKMKEKGDIPEGYSVSREKKERFSLILESASTNQTSMYLCASSLVGGSTEAFFGQGTRLTVV.

This rearrangement joins TRBV18 to TRBJ1-4; 11 bases map to TRBD1. The V gene end was trimmed by 2 bases and the J gene end by 7 bases; junction bases not matched to a gene: 3. The germline V gene encodes CDR1 KGHSH and CDR2 LQKENI. This CDR3 has 15 residues. This CDR3 reads CASSPGTGGFEKLFF. The CDR3 DNA follows: TGTGCCAGCTCACCAGGGACAGGGGGTTTTGAAAAACTGTTTTTT.